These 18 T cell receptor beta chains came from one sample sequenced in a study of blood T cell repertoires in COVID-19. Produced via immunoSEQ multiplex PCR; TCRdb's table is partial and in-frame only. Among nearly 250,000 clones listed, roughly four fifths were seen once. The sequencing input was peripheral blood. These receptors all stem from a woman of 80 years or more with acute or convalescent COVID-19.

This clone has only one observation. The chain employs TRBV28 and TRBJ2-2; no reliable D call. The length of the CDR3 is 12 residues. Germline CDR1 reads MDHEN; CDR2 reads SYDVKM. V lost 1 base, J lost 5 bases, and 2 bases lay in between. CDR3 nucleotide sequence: TGTGCCAGCAGTTTATTAACCGGGGAGCTGTTTTTT. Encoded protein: CASSLLTGELFF.

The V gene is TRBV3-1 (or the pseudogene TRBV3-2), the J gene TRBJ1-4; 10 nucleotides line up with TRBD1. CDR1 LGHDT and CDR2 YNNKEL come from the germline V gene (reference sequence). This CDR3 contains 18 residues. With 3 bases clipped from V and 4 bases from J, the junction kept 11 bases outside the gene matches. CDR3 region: CASSHHPGQGPYNEKLFF. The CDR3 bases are TGTGCCAGCAGCCATCACCCGGGACAGGGGCCCTATAATGAAAAACTGTTTTTT.

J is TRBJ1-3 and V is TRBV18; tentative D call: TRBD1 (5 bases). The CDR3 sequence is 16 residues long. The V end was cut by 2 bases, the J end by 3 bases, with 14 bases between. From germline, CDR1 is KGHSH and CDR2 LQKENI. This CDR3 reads CASSPSTDQGGNTIYF. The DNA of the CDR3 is TGTGCCAGCTCACCATCGACCGACCAGGGTGGAAACACCATATATTTT.

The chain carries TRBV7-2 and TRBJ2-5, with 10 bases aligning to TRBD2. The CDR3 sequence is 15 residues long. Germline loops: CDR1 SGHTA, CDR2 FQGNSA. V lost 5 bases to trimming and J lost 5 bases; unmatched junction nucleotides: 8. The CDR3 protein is CASSPSSGSEETQYF. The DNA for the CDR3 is TGTGCCAGCAGCCCCTCTAGCGGGAGTGAGGAGACCCAGTACTTC.

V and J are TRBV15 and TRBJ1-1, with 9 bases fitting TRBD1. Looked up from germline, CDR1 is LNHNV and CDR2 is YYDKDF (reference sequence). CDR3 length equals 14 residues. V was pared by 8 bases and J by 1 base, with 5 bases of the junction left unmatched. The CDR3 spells CATCWGQGNTEAFF. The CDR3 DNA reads TGTGCCACCTGCTGGGGACAGGGGAACACTGAAGCTTTCTTT.

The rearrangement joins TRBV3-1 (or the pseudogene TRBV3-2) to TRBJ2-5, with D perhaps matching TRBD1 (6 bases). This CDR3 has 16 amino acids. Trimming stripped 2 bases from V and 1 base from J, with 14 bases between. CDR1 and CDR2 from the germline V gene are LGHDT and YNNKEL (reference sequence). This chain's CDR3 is CASSQSKGVSQETQYF. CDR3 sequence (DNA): TGTGCCAGCAGCCAATCCAAGGGGGTTTCCCAAGAGACCCAGTACTTC.

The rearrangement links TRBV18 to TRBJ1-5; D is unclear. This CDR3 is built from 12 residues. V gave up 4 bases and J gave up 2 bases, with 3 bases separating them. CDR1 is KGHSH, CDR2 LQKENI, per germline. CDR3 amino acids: CASSLGNQPQHF. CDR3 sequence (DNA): TGTGCCAGCTCACTAGGCAATCAGCCCCAGCATTTT. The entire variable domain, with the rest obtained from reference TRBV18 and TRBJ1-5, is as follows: NAGVMQNPRHLVRRRGQEARLRCSPMKGHSHVYWYRQLPEEGLKFMVYLQKENIIDESGMPKERFSAEFPKEGPSILRIQQVVRGDSAAYFCASSLGNQPQHFGDGTRLSIL.

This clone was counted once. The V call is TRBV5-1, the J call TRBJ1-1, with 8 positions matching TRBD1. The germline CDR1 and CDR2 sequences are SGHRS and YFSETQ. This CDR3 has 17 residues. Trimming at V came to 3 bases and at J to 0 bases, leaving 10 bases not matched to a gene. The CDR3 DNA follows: TGCGCCAGCAGCTACGGACCAGGGGGCGGTGTGAACACTGAAGCTTTCTTT. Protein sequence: CASSYGPGGGVNTEAFF.

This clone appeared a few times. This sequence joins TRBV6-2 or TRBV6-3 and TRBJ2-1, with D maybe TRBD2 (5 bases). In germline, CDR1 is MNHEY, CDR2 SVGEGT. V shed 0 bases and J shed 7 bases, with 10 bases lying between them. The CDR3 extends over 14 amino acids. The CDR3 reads CASSYSIPGNEQFF. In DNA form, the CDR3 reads TGTGCCAGCAGTTACTCCATCCCGGGGAATGAGCAGTTCTTC.

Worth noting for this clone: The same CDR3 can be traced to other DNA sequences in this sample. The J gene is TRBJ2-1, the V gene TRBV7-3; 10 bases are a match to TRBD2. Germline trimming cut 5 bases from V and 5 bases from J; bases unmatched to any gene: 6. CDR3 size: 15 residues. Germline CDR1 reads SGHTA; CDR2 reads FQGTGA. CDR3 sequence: CASSPRTSGNNEQFF. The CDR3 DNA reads TGTGCCAGCAGCCCAAGGACTAGCGGTAACAATGAGCAGTTCTTC.

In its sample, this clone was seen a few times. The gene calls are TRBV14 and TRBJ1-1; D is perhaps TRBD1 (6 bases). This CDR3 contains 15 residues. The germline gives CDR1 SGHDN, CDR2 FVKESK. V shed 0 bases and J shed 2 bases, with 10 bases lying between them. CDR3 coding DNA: TGTGCCAGCAGCCAAGATCAGGGGCTCAACACTGAAGCTTTCTTT. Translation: CASSQDQGLNTEAFF.

The CDR3 sequence: CASSFRQTVSTDTQYF. The CDR3 DNA reads as TGTGCCAGCAGCTTCCGACAGACAGTTAGCACAGATACGCAGTATTTT. The rearrangement links TRBV5-4 to TRBJ2-3; D is perhaps TRBD1 (5 bases). The CDR3 loop spans 16 amino acids. With 2 bases removed from V and 0 bases from J, the gap between germline ends came to 13 bases. Germline assignment: CDR1 SGHNT and CDR2 YYREEE (reference sequence).

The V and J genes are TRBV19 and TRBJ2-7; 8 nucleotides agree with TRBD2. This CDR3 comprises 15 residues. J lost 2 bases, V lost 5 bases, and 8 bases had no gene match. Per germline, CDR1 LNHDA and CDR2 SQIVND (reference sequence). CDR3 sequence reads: CASSPGAGGTYEQYF. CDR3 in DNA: TGTGCCAGTAGTCCTGGGGCGGGGGGCACCTACGAGCAGTACTTC.

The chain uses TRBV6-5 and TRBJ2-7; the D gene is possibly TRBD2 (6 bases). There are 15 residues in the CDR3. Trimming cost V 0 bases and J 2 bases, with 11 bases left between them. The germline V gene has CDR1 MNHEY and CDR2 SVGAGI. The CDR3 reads CASSYSRTIPYEQYF. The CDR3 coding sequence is TGTGCCAGCAGTTACTCGAGGACTATACCCTACGAGCAGTACTTC.

CDR3 nucleotides: TGTGCCAGCAGAGTTGACAGATATGTGACACCCCTCCACTTT. This translates into CASRVDRYVTPLHF. The chain carries TRBV6-5 and TRBJ1-6; D perhaps matches TRBD1 (5 bases). The V end lost 6 bases, the J end lost 11 bases, and 17 bases lay between the germline ends. The CDR3 has 14 residues. Germline V gene data show CDR1 as MNHEY and CDR2 as SVGAGI.

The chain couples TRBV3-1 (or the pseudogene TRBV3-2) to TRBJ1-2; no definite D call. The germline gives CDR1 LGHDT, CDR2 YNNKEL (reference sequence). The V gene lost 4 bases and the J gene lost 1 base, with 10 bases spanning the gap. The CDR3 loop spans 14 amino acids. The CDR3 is CASSPTVVNYGYTF. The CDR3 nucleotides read TGTGCCAGCAGCCCCACAGTTGTTAACTATGGCTACACCTTC.

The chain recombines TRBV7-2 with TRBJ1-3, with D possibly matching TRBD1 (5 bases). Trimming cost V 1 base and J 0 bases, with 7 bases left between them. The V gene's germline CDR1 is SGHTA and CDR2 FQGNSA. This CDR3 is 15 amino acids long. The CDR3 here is CASSLEGRSGNTIYF. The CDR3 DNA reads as TGTGCCAGCAGCTTAGAGGGGCGCTCTGGAAACACCATATATTTT.

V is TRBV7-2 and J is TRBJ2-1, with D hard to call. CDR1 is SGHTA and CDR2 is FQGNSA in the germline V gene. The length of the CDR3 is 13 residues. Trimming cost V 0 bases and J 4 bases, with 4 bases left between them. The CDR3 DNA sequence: TGTGCCAGCAGCTTAGCTCTTTACAATGAGCAGTTCTTC. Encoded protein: CASSLALYNEQFF. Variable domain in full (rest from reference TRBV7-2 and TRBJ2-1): GAGVSQSPSNKVTEKGKDVELRCDPISGHTALYWYRQSLGQGLEFLIYFQGNSAPDKSGLPSDRFSAERTGGSVSTLTIQRTQQEDSAVYLCASSLALYNEQFFGPGTRLTVL.